The clone carrying this TCR beta chain came up once. CDR1 and CDR2 (germline): SEHNR, FQNEAQ (reference sequence). This CDR3 is 14 amino acids long. V was pared by 1 base and J by 8 bases, with 14 bases between. These data come from a study of blood T cell repertoires in COVID-19. Study-wide background: The origin of the acute and convalescent COVID-19 samples was the United States, Italy and Spain. T cells, B-cell-depleted T cells, or PBMCs supplied cDNA or gDNA.

Methods used by the authors: Amplification with reference gene primers provided the estimates of nucleated cell counts. Clones were read by immunoSEQ multiplex PCR, and TCRdb kept only the in-frame ones, dropping some. V and J calls and clone size are as listed in that table; D and trimming were resolved from the DNA. The sample gives some 200,000 clones, about 78% of which show up once; approximately 8.6% is in the top ten. This chain uses TRBV7-9 with TRBJ1-2; the D is unclear. The clonotype originates from a woman aged 50 to 60 with active or convalescent COVID-19. Sequenced: peripheral blood. Here the CDR3 DNA reads TGTGCCAGCAGCTTAGGACTGGGAGGTTTGGGCTACACCTTC. This gives the protein CASSLGLGGLGYTF. Using reference TRBV7-9 and TRBJ1-2 for the parts outside the CDR3, the full variable domain is DTGVSQNPRHKITKRGQNVTFRCDPISEHNRLYWYRQTLGQGPEFLTYFQNEAQLEKSRLLSDRFSAERPKGSFSTLEIQRTEQGDSAMYLCASSLGLGGLGYTFGSGTRLTVV.